The clone carrying this TCR beta chain turned up a few times. The entry originates in a study of blood T cell repertoires in COVID-19. The CDR3 length is 15 residues. The V gene's germline CDR1 is MNHEY and CDR2 SMNVEV (reference sequence). V shed 5 bases and J 7 bases; nucleotides not matched to a gene: 10. Sequencing used immunoSEQ multiplex PCR; TCRdb keeps in-frame clones, though not all of them. The sample yields about 110,000 clones, 70% to 90% seen once. This TCR was recovered from a man aged 35-49 years with acute or convalescent COVID-19. Sequencing was done on a sample of peripheral blood. The rearrangement links TRBV27 to TRBJ2-1; 8 positions agree with TRBD1. In DNA form, the CDR3 reads TGTGCCAGCAGTGATCTCGGGACAGGATTAAATGAGCAGTTCTTC. This sequence encodes CASSDLGTGLNEQFF.